These 10 T cell receptor beta chains came from one sample sequenced in a study of T cell changes during pregnancy in multiple sclerosis. Clones were read by immunoSEQ multiplex PCR, and TCRdb kept only the in-frame ones, dropping some. The sample records over 75,000 clones, almost 95% being singletons. Sequencing was performed on peripheral blood, taken in the first trimester of pregnancy. These receptors came from a female donor with multiple sclerosis, enrolled in a pregnancy study.

The chain has TRBV28 and TRBJ1-1; D is possibly TRBD1 (6 bases). Germline V gene lookup returns CDR1 MDHEN and CDR2 SYDVKM. CDR3 length equals 15 residues. V was cut by 6 bases and J by 5 bases, with 19 bases left in between. The CDR3, as DNA: TGTGCCAGCAGGGATTTGCAGGGGTATTTGACTGAAGCTTTCTTT. Its protein is CASRDLQGYLTEAFF.

The chain links TRBV2 to TRBJ2-7, with TRBD2 matching over 12 bases. Germline CDR1 and CDR2: SNHLY and FYNNEI. V lost 2 bases and J lost 2; bases outside the gene matches: 7. The CDR3 is 17 amino acids. The CDR3 sequence is CASSESSGRAPPYEQYF. DNA for the CDR3: TGTGCCAGCAGTGAATCTAGCGGGAGGGCCCCGCCCTACGAGCAGTACTTC.

The rearrangement uses TRBV5-4 and TRBJ2-1; D is uncertain. The V and J ends lost 7 bases and 8 bases respectively, with 4 bases between them. The CDR3 runs to 9 residues. Germline CDR1 reads SGHNT; CDR2 reads YYREEE (reference sequence). The CDR3 nucleotides read TGTGCCAGCGGAGATGAGCAGTTCTTC. Residues: CASGDEQFF.

This chain joins TRBV28 and TRBJ2-4; 8 bases match TRBD1. J gave up 8 bases and V 2 bases, and 8 bases lay outside the gene matches. CDR1 is MDHEN and CDR2 is SYDVKM in the germline V gene. This CDR3 contains 15 residues. The CDR3 bases are TGTGCCAGCAGTTTAGACAGGGGTCGGGGGTACATTCAGTACTTC. It is translated as CASSLDRGRGYIQYF.

This chain joins TRBV30 and TRBJ2-3, with D unresolved. The V end was cut by 6 bases, the J end by 2 bases, with 3 bases between. The germline gives CDR1 GTSNPN, CDR2 SVGIG (reference sequence). The CDR3 loop spans 10 amino acids. CDR3 in amino acids: CACHTDTQYF. CDR3 nucleotides: TGTGCCTGTCACACAGATACGCAGTATTTT.

J is TRBJ2-1 and V is TRBV12-5; 7 nucleotides align to TRBD2. V was clipped by 3 bases and J by 0 bases; unmatched bases: 2. This CDR3 comprises 15 residues. CDR1 is LGHNT and CDR2 is FRNRAP in the germline V gene. CDR3 in amino acids: CASGLAGSSYNEQFF. The CDR3 DNA follows: TGTGCTAGTGGTTTAGCGGGGAGCTCCTACAATGAGCAGTTCTTC.

V and J are TRBV28 and TRBJ2-7; 9 bases line up with TRBD2. The germline CDR1 and CDR2 sequences are MDHEN and SYDVKM. The CDR3 is made up of 15 amino acids. V trimming: 5 bases; J trimming: 4 bases; junction bases outside the gene matches: 9. CDR3 sequence (DNA): TGTGCCAGCAGTCCGGAAGCGGGAGGCGGGTACGAGCAGTACTTC. Translated: CASSPEAGGGYEQYF.

The rearrangement joins TRBV5-1 to TRBJ2-3; TRBD2 agrees at 8 bases. J gave up 1 base and V 4 bases, and 5 bases lay outside the gene matches. CDR1 SGHRS and CDR2 YFSETQ come from the germline V gene. This CDR3 comprises 15 residues. The CDR3 protein is CASSPLAGRTDTQYF. CDR3 nucleotide sequence: TGCGCCAGCAGCCCCTTAGCGGGGCGCACAGATACGCAGTATTTT.

This clone was seen only once. For the CDR3, the DNA is TGTGCCAGCAGCTACTCACCTATCCTCCCTATGAACACTGAAGCTTTCTTT. It encodes CASSYSPILPMNTEAFF. This chain joins TRBV5-4 and TRBJ1-1; D is unclear. The CDR3 is made up of 17 amino acids. Germline assignment: CDR1 SGHNT and CDR2 YYREEE (reference sequence). The V and J ends lost 3 bases and 0 bases respectively, with 18 bases between them. The full variable domain, rest sourced from reference TRBV5-4 and TRBJ1-1, is ETGVTQSPTHLIKTRGQQVTLRCSSQSGHNTVSWYQQALGQGPQFIFQYYREEENGRGNFPPRFSGLQFPNYSSELNVNALELDDSALYLCASSYSPILPMNTEAFFGQGTRLTVV.

This rearrangement joins TRBV5-6 to TRBJ1-2, with TRBD1 matching 7 bases. CDR1 SGHDT and CDR2 YYEEEE come from the germline V gene. CDR3 length: 14 amino acids. With V trimmed by 4 bases and J by 4 bases, 7 bases remained unmatched. CDR3 amino acids: CASSLRQGGYGYTF. DNA of the CDR3: TGTGCCAGCAGCCTTCGACAGGGTGGCTATGGCTACACCTTC.